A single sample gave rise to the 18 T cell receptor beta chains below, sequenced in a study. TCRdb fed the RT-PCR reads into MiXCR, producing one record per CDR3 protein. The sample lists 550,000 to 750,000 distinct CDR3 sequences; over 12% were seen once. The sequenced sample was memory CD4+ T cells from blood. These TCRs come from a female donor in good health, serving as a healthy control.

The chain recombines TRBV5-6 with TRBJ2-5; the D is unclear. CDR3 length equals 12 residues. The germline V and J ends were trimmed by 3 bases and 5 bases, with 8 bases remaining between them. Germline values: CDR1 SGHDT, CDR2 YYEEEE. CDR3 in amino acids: CASSWLRETQYF. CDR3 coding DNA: TGTGCCAGCAGCTGGCTTAGGGAGACCCAGTACTTC.

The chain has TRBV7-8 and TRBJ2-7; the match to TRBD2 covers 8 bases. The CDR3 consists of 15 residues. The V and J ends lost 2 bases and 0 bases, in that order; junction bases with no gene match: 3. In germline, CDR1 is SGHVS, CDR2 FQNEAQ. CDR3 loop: CASSLWGTSSYEQYF. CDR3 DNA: TGTGCCAGCAGCTTATGGGGGACTAGCTCCTACGAGCAGTACTTC.

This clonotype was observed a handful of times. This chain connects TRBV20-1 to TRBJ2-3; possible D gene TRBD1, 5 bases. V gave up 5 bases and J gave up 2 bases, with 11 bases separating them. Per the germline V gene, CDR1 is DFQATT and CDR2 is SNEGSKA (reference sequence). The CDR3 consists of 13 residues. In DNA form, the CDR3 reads TGCAGTGCTCAGGGCAGGTTCACAGATACGCAGTATTTT. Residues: CSAQGRFTDTQYF.

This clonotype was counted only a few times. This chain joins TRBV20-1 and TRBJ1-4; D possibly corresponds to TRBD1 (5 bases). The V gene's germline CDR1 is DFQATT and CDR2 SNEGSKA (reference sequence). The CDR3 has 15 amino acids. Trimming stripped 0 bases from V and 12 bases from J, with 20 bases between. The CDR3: CSARDPMGGGDELFF. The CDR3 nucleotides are TGCAGTGCTAGAGATCCCATGGGGGGGGGGGACGAACTGTTTTTT.

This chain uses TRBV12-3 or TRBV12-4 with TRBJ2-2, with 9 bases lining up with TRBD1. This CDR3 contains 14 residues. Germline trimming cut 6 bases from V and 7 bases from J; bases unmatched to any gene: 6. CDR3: CASRDRGLNGELFF. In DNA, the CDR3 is TGTGCCAGCAGGGACAGGGGTTTGAACGGGGAGCTGTTTTTT.

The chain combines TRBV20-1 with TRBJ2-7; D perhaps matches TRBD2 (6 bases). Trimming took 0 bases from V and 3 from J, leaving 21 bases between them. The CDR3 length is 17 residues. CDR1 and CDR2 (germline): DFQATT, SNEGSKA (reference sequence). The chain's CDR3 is CSARDAGRLGTNYEQYF. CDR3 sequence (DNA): TGCAGTGCTAGAGATGCAGGAAGACTAGGAACAAACTACGAGCAGTACTTC.

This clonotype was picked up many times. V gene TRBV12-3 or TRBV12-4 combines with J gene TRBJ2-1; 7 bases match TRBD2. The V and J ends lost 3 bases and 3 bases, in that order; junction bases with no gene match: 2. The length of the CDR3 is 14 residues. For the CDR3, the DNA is TGTGCCAGCAGTTTTAGGGAGGGCTACAATGAGCAGTTCTTC. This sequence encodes CASSFREGYNEQFF.

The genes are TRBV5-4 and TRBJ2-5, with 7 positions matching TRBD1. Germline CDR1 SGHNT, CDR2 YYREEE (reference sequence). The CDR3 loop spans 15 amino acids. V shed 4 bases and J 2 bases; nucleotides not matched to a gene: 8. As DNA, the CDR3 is TGTGCCAGCAGCCCCTCCCGGGACAGACAAGAGACCCAGTACTTC. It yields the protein CASSPSRDRQETQYF.

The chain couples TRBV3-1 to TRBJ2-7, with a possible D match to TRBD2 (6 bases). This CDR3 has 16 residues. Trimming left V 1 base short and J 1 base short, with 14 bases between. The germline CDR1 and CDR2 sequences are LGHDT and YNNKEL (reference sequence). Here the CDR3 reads CASSQASPGLSYEQYF. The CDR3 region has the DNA TGTGCCAGCAGCCAAGCTTCACCGGGACTTTCCTACGAGCAGTACTTC.

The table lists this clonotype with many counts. The CDR3 is CASSLDRDNTEAFF. The CDR3 nucleotides read TGTGCCAGCAGCTTGGACAGGGATAACACTGAAGCTTTCTTT. The chain carries TRBV5-4 and TRBJ1-1; D might be TRBD1 (6 bases). Trimming removed 0 bases from V and 2 bases from J, with 8 bases in between. There are 14 residues in the CDR3. CDR1 and CDR2 (germline): SGHNT, YYREEE (reference sequence).

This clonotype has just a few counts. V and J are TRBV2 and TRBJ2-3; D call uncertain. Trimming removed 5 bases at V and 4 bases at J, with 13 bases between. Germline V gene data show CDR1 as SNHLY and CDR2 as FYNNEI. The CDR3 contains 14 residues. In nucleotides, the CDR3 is TGTGCCAGCAGTACCAGTTGGCATCCAGATACGCAGTATTTT. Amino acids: CASSTSWHPDTQYF.

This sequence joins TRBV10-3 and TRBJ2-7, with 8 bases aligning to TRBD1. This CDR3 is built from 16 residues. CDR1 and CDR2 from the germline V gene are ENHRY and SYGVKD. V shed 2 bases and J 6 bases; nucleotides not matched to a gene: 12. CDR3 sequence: CAISEPDRGARFEQYF. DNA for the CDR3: TGTGCCATCAGTGAGCCCGACAGGGGCGCAAGGTTCGAGCAGTACTTC.

The DNA for the CDR3 is TGTGCCTGGAGATCCACAGGGAACTATGGCTACACCTTC. Translating gives CAWRSTGNYGYTF. The chain couples TRBV30 to TRBJ1-2, with D possibly matching TRBD1 (6 bases). CDR3 size: 13 residues. V shed 3 bases and J shed 2 bases, with 10 bases lying between them. From germline, CDR1 is GTSNPN and CDR2 SVGIG (reference sequence).

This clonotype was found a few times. The CDR3 nucleotides are TGTGCCAGCAGTTCACTCTCTGCGGAAAGGGTCAACTATGGCTACACCTTC. It specifies CASSSLSAERVNYGYTF. The chain uses TRBV27 and TRBJ1-2, with D unclear. CDR3 size: 17 residues. The germline V gene encodes CDR1 MNHEY and CDR2 SMNVEV (reference sequence). Trimming shortened V by 4 bases and J by 2 bases, and 20 bases separated the two germline ends.

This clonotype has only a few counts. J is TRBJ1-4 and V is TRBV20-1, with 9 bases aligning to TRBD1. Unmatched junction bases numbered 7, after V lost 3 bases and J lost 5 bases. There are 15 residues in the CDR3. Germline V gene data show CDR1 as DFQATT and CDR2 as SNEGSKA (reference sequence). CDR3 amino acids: CSASRMGQGNEKLFF. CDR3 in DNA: TGCAGTGCTAGTAGAATGGGACAGGGAAATGAAAAACTGTTTTTT.

The CDR3 loop reads CASRNTFGTSGRQYEQYF. The CDR3 DNA is TGTGCCAGCAGGAATACCTTTGGGACTAGCGGGAGACAATACGAGCAGTACTTC. The chain links TRBV28 to TRBJ2-7; the match to TRBD2 covers 14 bases. Per germline, CDR1 MDHEN and CDR2 SYDVKM. V shed 6 bases, J shed 4 bases, and the junction held 14 bases outside the gene matches. The CDR3 has 18 residues. The full variable domain, rest sourced from reference TRBV28 and TRBJ2-7, is DVKVTQSSRYLVKRTGEKVFLECVQDMDHENMFWYRQDPGLGLRLIYFSYDVKMKEKGDIPEGYSVSREKKERFSLILESASTNQTSMYLCASRNTFGTSGRQYEQYFGPGTRLTVT.

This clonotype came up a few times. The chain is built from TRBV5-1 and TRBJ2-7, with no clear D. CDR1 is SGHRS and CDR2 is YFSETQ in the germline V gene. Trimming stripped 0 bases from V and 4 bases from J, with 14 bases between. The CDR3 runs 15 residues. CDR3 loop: CASSLALQSEYEQYF. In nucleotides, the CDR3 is TGCGCCAGCAGCTTGGCCTTACAGTCTGAGTACGAGCAGTACTTC.

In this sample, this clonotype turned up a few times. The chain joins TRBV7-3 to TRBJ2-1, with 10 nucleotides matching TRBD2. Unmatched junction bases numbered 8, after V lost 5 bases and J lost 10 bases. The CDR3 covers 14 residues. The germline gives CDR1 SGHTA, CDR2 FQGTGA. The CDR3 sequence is CASSLLAGVREQFF. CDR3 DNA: TGTGCCAGCAGCCTTCTAGCGGGGGTGCGGGAGCAGTTCTTC.